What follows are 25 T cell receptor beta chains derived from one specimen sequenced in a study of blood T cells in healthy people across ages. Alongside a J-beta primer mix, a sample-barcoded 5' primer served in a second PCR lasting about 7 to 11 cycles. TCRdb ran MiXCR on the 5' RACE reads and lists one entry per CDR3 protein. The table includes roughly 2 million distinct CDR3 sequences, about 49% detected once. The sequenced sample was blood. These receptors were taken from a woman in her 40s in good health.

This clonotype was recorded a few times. CDR3 bases: TGTGCCAGCAGCTTCGAGGGCCCACGGGGTGAGCAGTTCTTC. Translated, it gives CASSFEGPRGEQFF. The V call is TRBV7-2, the J call TRBJ2-1, with D tentatively TRBD2 (5 bases). The V end lost 3 bases, the J end lost 9 bases, and 15 bases lay between the germline ends. This CDR3 comprises 14 residues. CDR1 SGHTA and CDR2 FQGNSA come from the germline V gene.

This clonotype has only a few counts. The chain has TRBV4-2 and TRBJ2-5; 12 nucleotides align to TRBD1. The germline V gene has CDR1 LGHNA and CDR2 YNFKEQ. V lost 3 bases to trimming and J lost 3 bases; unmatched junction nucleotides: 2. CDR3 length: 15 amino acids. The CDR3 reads CASSHGTGGEETQYF. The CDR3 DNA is TGTGCCAGCAGCCACGGGACAGGGGGCGAAGAGACCCAGTACTTC.

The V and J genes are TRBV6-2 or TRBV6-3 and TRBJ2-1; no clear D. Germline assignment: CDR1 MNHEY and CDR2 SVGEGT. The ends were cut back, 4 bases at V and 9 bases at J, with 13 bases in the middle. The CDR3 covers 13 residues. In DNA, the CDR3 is TGTGCCAGCAGTTTCCCCATGATTTTTGAGCAGTTCTTC. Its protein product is CASSFPMIFEQFF.

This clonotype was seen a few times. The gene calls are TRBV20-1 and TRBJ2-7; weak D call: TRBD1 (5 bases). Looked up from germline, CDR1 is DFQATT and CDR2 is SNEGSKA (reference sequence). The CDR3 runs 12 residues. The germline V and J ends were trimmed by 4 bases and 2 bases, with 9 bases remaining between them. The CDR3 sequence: CSATETAYEQYF. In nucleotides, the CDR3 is TGCAGTGCTACCGAGACAGCCTACGAGCAGTACTTC.

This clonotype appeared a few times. The CDR3 nucleotides read TGCAGCGTTATAGCTAATAAACCTTCCTACGAGCAGTACTTC. Its protein is CSVIANKPSYEQYF. V is TRBV29-1 and J is TRBJ2-7, with D uncertain. V was pared by 5 bases and J by 1 base, with 15 bases between. CDR3 length equals 14 residues. CDR1 and CDR2 (germline): SQVTM, ANQGSEA.

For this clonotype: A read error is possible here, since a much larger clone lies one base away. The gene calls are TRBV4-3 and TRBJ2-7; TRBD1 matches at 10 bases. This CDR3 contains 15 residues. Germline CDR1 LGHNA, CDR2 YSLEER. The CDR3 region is CAGSQVGTGAYEQYF. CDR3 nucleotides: TGCGCCGGCAGCCAAGTGGGGACAGGGGCCTACGAGCAGTACTTC.

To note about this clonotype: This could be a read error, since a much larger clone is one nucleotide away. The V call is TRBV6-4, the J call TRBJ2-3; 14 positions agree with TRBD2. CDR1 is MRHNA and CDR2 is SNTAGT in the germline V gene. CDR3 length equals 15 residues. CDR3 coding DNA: TGTGCCAGCAGTGACTCGACTAGCGGGGGGGATACGCATTATTTT. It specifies CASSDSTSGGDTHYF.

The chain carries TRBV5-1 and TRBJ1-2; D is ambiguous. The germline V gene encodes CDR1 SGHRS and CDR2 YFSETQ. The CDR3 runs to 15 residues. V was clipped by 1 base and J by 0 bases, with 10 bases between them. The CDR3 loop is CASSLTDIANYGYTF. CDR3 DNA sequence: TGCGCCAGCAGCTTGACCGACATAGCTAACTATGGCTACACCTTC.

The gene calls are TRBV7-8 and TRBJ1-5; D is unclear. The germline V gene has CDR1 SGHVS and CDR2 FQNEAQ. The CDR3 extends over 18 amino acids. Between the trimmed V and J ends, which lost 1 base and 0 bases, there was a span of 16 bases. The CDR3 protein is CASSLVAPRGYSNQPQHF. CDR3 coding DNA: TGTGCCAGCAGCTTAGTAGCCCCCCGAGGATATAGCAATCAGCCCCAGCATTTT.

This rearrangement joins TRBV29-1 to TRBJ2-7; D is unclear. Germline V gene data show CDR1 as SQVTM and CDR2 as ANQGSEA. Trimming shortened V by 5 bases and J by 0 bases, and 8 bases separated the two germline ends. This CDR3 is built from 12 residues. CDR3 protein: CSVIPSSYEQYF. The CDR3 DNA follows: TGCAGCGTTATTCCGAGCTCCTACGAGCAGTACTTC.

CDR3 sequence: CASSSIRDRPYGYTF. DNA of the CDR3: TGTGCCAGCAGCTCGATCCGGGACAGACCCTATGGCTACACCTTC. The rearrangement joins TRBV11-2 to TRBJ1-2, with TRBD1 identical over 7 bases. Germline trimming cut 4 bases from V and 4 bases from J; bases unmatched to any gene: 9. Germline lookup yields CDR1 SGHAT and CDR2 FQNNGV. This CDR3 comprises 15 residues. Complete variable domain (other parts from reference TRBV11-2 and TRBJ1-2): EAGVAQSPRYKIIEKRQSVAFWCNPISGHATLYWYQQILGQGPKLLIQFQNNGVVDDSQLPKDRFSAERLKGVDSTLKIQPAKLEDSAVYLCASSSIRDRPYGYTFGSGTRLTVV.

CDR3 loop: CASSLRRGINEQYF. The CDR3 DNA reads TGTGCCAGCAGCTTAAGACGCGGGATCAACGAGCAGTACTTC. This rearrangement joins TRBV7-2 to TRBJ2-7; D is perhaps TRBD2 (6 bases). Trimming pared 2 bases from V and 5 bases from J, leaving 13 bases between. Germline V gives CDR1 SGHTA, CDR2 FQGNSA. CDR3 size: 14 residues.

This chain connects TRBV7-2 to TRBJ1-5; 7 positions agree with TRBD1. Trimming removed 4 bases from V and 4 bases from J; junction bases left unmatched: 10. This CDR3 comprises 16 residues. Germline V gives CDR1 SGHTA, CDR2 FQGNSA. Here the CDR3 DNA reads TGTGCCAGCAGCTCAGGGACCGGACAGGAGAATCAGCCCCAGCATTTT. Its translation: CASSSGTGQENQPQHF.

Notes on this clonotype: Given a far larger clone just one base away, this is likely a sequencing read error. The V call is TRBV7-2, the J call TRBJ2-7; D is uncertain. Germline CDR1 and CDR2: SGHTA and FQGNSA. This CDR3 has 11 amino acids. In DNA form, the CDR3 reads TGTGCCAGCAGCTCCCCCTACGAGCGGTACTTC. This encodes CASSSPYERYF.

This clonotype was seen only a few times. The CDR3 DNA is TGTGCCAGCGGACTAGCGGGGATTGGAGAGACCCAGTACTTC. Translation: CASGLAGIGETQYF. This chain links TRBV5-5 with TRBJ2-5; 12 bases fit TRBD2. With V trimmed by 7 bases and J by 4 bases, 5 bases remained unmatched. This CDR3 is 14 amino acids long. CDR1 and CDR2 from the germline V gene are SGHKS and YYEKEE (reference sequence).

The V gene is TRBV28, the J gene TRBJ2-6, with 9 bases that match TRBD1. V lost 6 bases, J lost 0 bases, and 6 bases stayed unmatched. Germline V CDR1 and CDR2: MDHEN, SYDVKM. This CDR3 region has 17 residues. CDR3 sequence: CASRSGTGNSGANVLTF. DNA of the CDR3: TGTGCCAGCAGGTCCGGGACAGGGAACTCTGGGGCCAACGTCCTGACTTTC.

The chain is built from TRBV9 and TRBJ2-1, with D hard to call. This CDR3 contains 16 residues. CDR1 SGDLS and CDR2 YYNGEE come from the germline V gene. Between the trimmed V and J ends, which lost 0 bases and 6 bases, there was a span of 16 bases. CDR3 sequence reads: CASSVEVKVQSNEQFF. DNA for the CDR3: TGTGCCAGCAGCGTAGAAGTCAAAGTACAGAGCAATGAGCAGTTCTTC.

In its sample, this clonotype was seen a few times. CDR3 nucleotides: TGTGCCACCAGCAGAGGGGCAGGTCGCACAGATACGCAGTATTTT. Translating it yields CATSRGAGRTDTQYF. The rearrangement links TRBV15 to TRBJ2-3; D remains ambiguous. Trimming left V 1 base short and J 1 base short, with 9 bases between. The CDR3 has 15 residues. Per germline, CDR1 LNHNV and CDR2 YYDKDF (reference sequence).

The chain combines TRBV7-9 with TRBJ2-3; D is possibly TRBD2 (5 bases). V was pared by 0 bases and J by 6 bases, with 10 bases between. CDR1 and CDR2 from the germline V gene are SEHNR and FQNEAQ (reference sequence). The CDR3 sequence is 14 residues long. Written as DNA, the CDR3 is TGTGCCAGCAGCTTAGCCGTCGGAGGTGATACGCAGTATTTT. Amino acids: CASSLAVGGDTQYF.

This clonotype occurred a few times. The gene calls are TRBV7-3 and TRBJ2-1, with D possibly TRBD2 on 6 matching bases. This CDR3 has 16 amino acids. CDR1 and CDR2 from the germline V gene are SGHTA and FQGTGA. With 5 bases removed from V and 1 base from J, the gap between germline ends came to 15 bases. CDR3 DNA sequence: TGTGCCAGCAGCCTTATTGGCGGGGATTCCTACAATGAGCAGTTCTTC. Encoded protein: CASSLIGGDSYNEQFF.

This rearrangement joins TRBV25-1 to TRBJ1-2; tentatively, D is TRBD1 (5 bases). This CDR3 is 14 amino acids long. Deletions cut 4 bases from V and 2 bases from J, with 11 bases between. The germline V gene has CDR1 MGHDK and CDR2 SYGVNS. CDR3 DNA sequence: TGTGCCAGCAGTGCGACAGCCCAGAACTATGGCTACACCTTC. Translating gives CASSATAQNYGYTF.

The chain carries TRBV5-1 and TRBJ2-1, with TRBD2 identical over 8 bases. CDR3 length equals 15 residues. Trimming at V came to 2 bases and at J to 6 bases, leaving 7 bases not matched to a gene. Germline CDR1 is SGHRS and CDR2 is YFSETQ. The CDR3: CASSFRLAMGNEQFF. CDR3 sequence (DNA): TGCGCCAGCAGCTTTCGACTAGCGATGGGCAATGAGCAGTTCTTC. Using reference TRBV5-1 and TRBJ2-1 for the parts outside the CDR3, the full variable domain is KAGVTQTPRYLIKTRGQQVTLSCSPISGHRSVSWYQQTPGQGLQFLFEYFSETQRNKGNFPGRFSGRQFSNSRSEMNVSTLELGDSALYLCASSFRLAMGNEQFFGPGTRLTVL.

The chain's CDR3 is CATSRTGGEETQYF. The CDR3 coding sequence is TGTGCCACCAGTAGGACAGGGGGTGAAGAGACCCAGTACTTC. The V call is TRBV24-1, the J call TRBJ2-5; 10 nucleotides align to TRBD1. V trimming: 6 bases; J trimming: 3 bases; junction bases outside the gene matches: 3. The CDR3 runs to 14 residues. Germline assignment: CDR1 KGHDR and CDR2 SFDVKD.

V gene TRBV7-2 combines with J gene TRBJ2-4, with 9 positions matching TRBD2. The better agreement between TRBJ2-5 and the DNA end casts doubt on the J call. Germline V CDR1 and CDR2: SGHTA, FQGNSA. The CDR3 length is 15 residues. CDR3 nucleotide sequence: TGTGCCAGCAGCTTAATTGGCGGGAGGGAAGAGACCCAGTACTTC. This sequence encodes CASSLIGGREETQYF.

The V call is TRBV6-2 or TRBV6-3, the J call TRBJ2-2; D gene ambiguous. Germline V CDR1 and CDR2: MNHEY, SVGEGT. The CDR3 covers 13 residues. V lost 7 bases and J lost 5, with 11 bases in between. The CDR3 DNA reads TGTGCCAGCACCAACGCCGGAACCGGGGAGCTGTTTTTT. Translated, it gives CASTNAGTGELFF.